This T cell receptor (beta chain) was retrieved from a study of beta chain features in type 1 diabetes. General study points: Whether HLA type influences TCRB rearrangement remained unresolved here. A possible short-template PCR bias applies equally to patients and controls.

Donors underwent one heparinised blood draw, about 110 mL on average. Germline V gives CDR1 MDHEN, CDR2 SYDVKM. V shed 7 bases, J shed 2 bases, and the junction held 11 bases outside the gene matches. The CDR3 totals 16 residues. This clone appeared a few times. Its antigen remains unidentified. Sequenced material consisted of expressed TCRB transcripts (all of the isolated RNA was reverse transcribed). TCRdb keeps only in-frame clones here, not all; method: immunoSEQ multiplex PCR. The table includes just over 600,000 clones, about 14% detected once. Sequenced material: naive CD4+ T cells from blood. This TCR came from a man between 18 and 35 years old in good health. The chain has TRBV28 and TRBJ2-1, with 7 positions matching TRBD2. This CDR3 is CASTTGGRNPYNEQFF. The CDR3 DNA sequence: TGTGCCAGCACTACCGGGGGGAGGAACCCCTACAATGAGCAGTTCTTC.